The present entry profiles one T cell receptor (beta chain) with its context. V lost 4 bases and J 4 bases, leaving 11 bases between the germline ends. The CDR3 has 13 residues. Germline V lookup: CDR1 MGHRA, CDR2 YSYEKL. The data derive from a study of cytomegalovirus exposure and HLA in healthy donors. 60 Vbeta and 13 Jbeta primers were used in PCR. The protocol was immunoSEQ multiplex PCR, while the TCRdb copy is restricted to in-frame clones and leaves out a portion. This sample has about 110,000 clones, with 80% to 90% found just once. V gene TRBV4-1 combines with J gene TRBJ2-7; no firm D call. What was sequenced was PBMCs. The origin of this receptor is a man over 45 in good health and CMV-seronegative. The CDR3 DNA reads TGCGCCAGCAGCCCCCAGTCGCAATACGAGCAGTACTTC. Translated, it gives CASSPQSQYEQYF.